These 11 T cell receptor beta chains came from one sample sequenced in a study of blood T cell repertoires in COVID-19. Data came from immunoSEQ multiplex PCR; TCRdb stores just in-frame clones and leaves some out. The sample has about 95,000 clones, roughly 90% seen once. Input material: peripheral blood. These receptors were obtained from a woman in her 70s with acute or convalescent COVID-19.

This chain connects TRBV10-2 to TRBJ2-3, with D perhaps TRBD2 (5 bases). The CDR3 consists of 17 residues. Trimming took off 4 bases at V and 0 bases at J, with 17 bases between the two ends. Germline lookup yields CDR1 WSHSY and CDR2 SAAADI. The CDR3 here is CASSGPKSSVSTDTQYF. In DNA, the CDR3 is TGCGCCAGCAGTGGACCCAAGAGTAGCGTGAGCACAGATACGCAGTATTTT.

The chain links TRBV4-1 to TRBJ1-2, with TRBD1 as a possible D gene (5 bases). The length of the CDR3 is 14 residues. Germline CDR1 MGHRA, CDR2 YSYEKL. Between the trimmed V and J ends, which lost 1 base and 8 bases, there was a span of 14 bases. The CDR3: CASSQVTASGGYTF. CDR3 DNA sequence: TGCGCCAGCAGCCAAGTGACGGCGTCAGGGGGCTACACCTTC.

This clone was seen only once. The CDR3 coding sequence is TGCGCCAGCAGCCAAGTGGAACAGGTGTCGGAGACCCAGTACTTC. This translates into CASSQVEQVSETQYF. V gene TRBV4-1 combines with J gene TRBJ2-5; D perhaps matches TRBD1 (5 bases). This CDR3 contains 15 residues. The germline V and J ends were trimmed by 1 base and 5 bases, with 14 bases remaining between them. The V gene's germline CDR1 is MGHRA and CDR2 YSYEKL.

The rearrangement joins TRBV11-2 to TRBJ2-2; D might be TRBD2 (6 bases). The CDR3 is 17 residues long. Germline-derived CDR1 and CDR2 are SGHAT and FQNNGV. Deletions cut 1 base from V and 1 base from J, with 13 bases between. The CDR3 sequence is CASSLVAMGGNTGELFF. The DNA of the CDR3 is TGTGCCAGCAGCTTAGTCGCGATGGGGGGGAACACCGGGGAGCTGTTTTTT.

The gene calls are TRBV7-9 and TRBJ2-7; 8 bases agree with TRBD2. The V and J ends lost 5 bases and 11 bases, in that order; junction bases with no gene match: 17. Germline-derived CDR1 and CDR2 are SEHNR and FQNEAQ (reference sequence). The CDR3 length is 15 residues. This CDR3 reads CASSELLGLGMTEYF. The CDR3 bases are TGTGCCAGCAGCGAACTATTGGGACTAGGAATGACGGAGTACTTC.

This clone was seen a handful of times. The V gene is TRBV30, the J gene TRBJ1-6; D call uncertain. The germline CDR1 and CDR2 sequences are GTSNPN and SVGIG (reference sequence). The CDR3 consists of 11 residues. V was trimmed by 3 bases and J by 9 bases, leaving 6 bases between them. The CDR3 spells CAWSRGSPLHF. In DNA form, the CDR3 reads TGTGCCTGGAGCCGGGGTTCACCCCTCCACTTT.

J is TRBJ1-1 and V is TRBV3-1 (or the pseudogene TRBV3-2), with TRBD1 as a possible D gene (5 bases). The CDR3 loop spans 14 amino acids. Trimming cost V 1 base and J 9 bases, with 15 bases left between them. The V gene's germline CDR1 is LGHDT and CDR2 YNNKEL (reference sequence). The CDR3: CASSQGQPILQAFF. CDR3 coding DNA: TGTGCCAGCAGCCAAGGACAGCCCATACTCCAAGCTTTCTTT.

The chain links TRBV27 to TRBJ2-7; 9 positions match TRBD2. V gave up 10 bases and J gave up 3 bases; unmatched junction bases: 7. CDR3 length: 13 residues. Germline CDR1 is MNHEY and CDR2 is SMNVEV (reference sequence). This chain's CDR3 is CATKAGGYYEQYF. CDR3 DNA sequence: TGTGCCACTAAAGCGGGGGGTTACTACGAGCAGTACTTC.

This chain joins TRBV19 and TRBJ2-4; D remains unclear. The germline CDR1 and CDR2 sequences are LNHDA and SQIVND (reference sequence). CDR3 length equals 15 residues. V lost 5 bases to trimming and J lost 0 bases, with 11 bases between them. Here the CDR3 reads CASSLGALAKNIQYF. The CDR3 DNA reads TGTGCCAGTAGTCTCGGAGCTTTAGCCAAAAACATTCAGTACTTC.

V and J are TRBV20-1 and TRBJ2-7; D unclear. Trimming left V 1 base short and J 3 bases short, with 4 bases between. CDR3 length: 11 amino acids. From germline, CDR1 is DFQATT and CDR2 SNEGSKA (reference sequence). The CDR3 protein is CSARAVYEQYV. The CDR3 DNA follows: TGCAGTGCTAGAGCCGTCTACGAGCAGTACGTC.

The J gene is TRBJ1-5, the V gene TRBV6-5, with 11 bases fitting TRBD1. The CDR3 is 16 amino acids. With 4 bases clipped from V and 2 bases from J, the junction kept 4 bases outside the gene matches. Per the germline V gene, CDR1 is MNHEY and CDR2 is SVGAGI. The CDR3, as DNA: TGTGCCAGCAGTTCTAGGACAGGGGGCGGCAATCAGCCCCAGCATTTT. Protein product: CASSSRTGGGNQPQHF.